Below are 2 T cell receptor beta chains sequenced from a single sample in a study of blood T cells in healthy people across ages. The use of a sample-barcoded 5' primer and a J-beta primer mix characterized a second PCR of roughly 7 to 11 cycles. TCRdb used MiXCR to reprocess the 5' RACE reads, holding one entry per CDR3 protein. The table includes 1.5 million to 1.9 million distinct CDR3 sequences, approximately 43% detected once. Sequencing input: blood. The receptors were sampled from a woman aged 18-35 years in good health.

The CDR3, as DNA: TGTGCCAGCAGCCCCAATGCCGCTAGCGGGCTGGGGAATGAGCAGTTCTTC. It translates to CASSPNAASGLGNEQFF. This chain links TRBV6-1 with TRBJ2-1; 8 nucleotides align to TRBD2. J lost 7 bases, V lost 6 bases, and 17 bases had no gene match. Germline CDR1 and CDR2: MNHNS and SASEGT. The CDR3 has 17 residues.

The V gene is TRBV6-5, the J gene TRBJ2-1, with 8 bases that match TRBD2. Germline CDR1 is MNHEY and CDR2 is SVGAGI. The CDR3 totals 16 residues. The V and J ends lost 0 bases and 4 bases, in that order; junction bases with no gene match: 5. As DNA, the CDR3 is TGTGCCAGCAGTTACTCGGTCGGGGGGGGTTACAATGAGCAGTTCTTC. It yields the protein CASSYSVGGGYNEQFF.